Sequencing of this TCR beta chain was carried out in a study of blood T cells in healthy people across ages. There are 18 residues in the CDR3. Germline V gene sequence: CDR1 SGHRS, CDR2 YFSETQ. The trim removed 6 bases at V and 0 bases at J, leaving 12 bases unmatched. It was with a sample-barcoded 5' primer and a J-beta primer mix that a second PCR of roughly 7 to 12 cycles was run. A single record per CDR3 protein comes from TCRdb applying MiXCR to the 5' RACE reads. This sample has around 1,600,000 distinct CDR3 sequences, with roughly 43% found just once. The receptor comes from a woman between 18 and 29 years old in good health. The sample comprised blood. The V and J genes are TRBV5-1 and TRBJ2-1, with TRBD2 matching over 10 bases. For the CDR3, the DNA is TGCGCCAGCATGTCCGGGACTAGCGCTGTGAGCTCCTACAATGAGCAGTTCTTC. Translated: CASMSGTSAVSSYNEQFF.